This T cell receptor (beta chain) was sequenced for a study of blood T cell repertoires in COVID-19. Study processing details: Amplifying reference gene primers gave estimates of nucleated cell counts. Sequencing used immunoSEQ multiplex PCR; TCRdb keeps in-frame clones, though not all of them. That table supplies the V and J calls and clone size; D and trimming were determined from the DNA. Of fewer than 600,000 clones in the sample, roughly 90% were seen once. This clone is a singleton in its sample. The CDR3 totals 17 residues. J was trimmed by 1 base and V by 0 bases; bases with no gene match: 4. The germline CDR1 and CDR2 sequences are SGHNT and YYREEE (reference sequence). Participants were aged 18 to 89 years from approximately 25 US areas. Cohort 3 donors counted as recovered after two negative PCRs, clearance, or resolved symptoms.

The sample taken for sequencing was PBMCs or T cells enriched from blood (not recorded which). The sequence came from a middle-aged woman who had recovered from COVID-19. The gene calls are TRBV5-4 and TRBJ2-5, with 12 bases fitting TRBD2. CDR3: CASSLGGLAGSQETQYF. Here the CDR3 DNA reads TGTGCCAGCAGCTTGGGTGGACTAGCGGGGAGCCAAGAGACCCAGTACTTC. Full variable domain (rest looked up from reference TRBV5-4 and TRBJ2-5): ETGVTQSPTHLIKTRGQQVTLRCSSQSGHNTVSWYQQALGQGPQFIFQYYREEENGRGNFPPRFSGLQFPNYSSELNVNALELDDSALYLCASSLGGLAGSQETQYFGPGTRLLVL.